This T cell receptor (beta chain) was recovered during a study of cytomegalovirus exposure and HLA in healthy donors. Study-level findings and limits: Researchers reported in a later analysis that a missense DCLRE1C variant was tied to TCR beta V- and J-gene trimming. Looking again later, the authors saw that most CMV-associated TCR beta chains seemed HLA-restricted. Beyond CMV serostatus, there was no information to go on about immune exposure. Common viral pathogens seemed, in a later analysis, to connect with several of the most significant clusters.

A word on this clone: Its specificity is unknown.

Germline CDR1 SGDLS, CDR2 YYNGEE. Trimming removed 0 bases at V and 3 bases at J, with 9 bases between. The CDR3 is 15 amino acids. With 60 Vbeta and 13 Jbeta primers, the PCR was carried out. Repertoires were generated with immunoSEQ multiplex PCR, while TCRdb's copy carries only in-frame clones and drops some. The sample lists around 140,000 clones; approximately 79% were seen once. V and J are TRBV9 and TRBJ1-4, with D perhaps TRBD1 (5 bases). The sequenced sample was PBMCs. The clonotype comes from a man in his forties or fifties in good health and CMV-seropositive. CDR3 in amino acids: CASSVGGASNEKLFF. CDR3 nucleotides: TGTGCCAGCAGCGTAGGGGGCGCGTCTAATGAAAAACTGTTTTTT.